This passage covers 27 T cell receptor beta chains from one sample sequenced in a study of OX40 agonist ivuxolimab in advanced cancers. The library was produced with the immunoSEQ multiplex PCR assay. TCRdb took over this immuneACCESS table, retaining in-frame rearrangements with V and J assigned. Such tables are incomplete; in checked studies, under half of the missing clones stem from an unresolved V gene, and the remainder is unexplained. The sample contains roughly 57,000 clones, approximately 88% of them found a single time. About 13% of the sample is held by the ten biggest clonotypes. The starting material was CD4+ or CD8+ T cells sorted from blood, obtained in a trial of the OX40 agonist ivuxolimab. The receptors stem from an adult with an advanced solid tumor such as melanoma, head and neck, liver or kidney cancer.

The chain joins TRBV7-2 to TRBJ1-1, with TRBD1 matching 8 bases. CDR3 length: 14 amino acids. Germline V CDR1 and CDR2: SGHTA, FQGNSA. V trimming: 1 base; J trimming: 5 bases; junction bases outside the gene matches: 3. The CDR3 sequence: CASSLERQGTEAFF. DNA for the CDR3: TGTGCCAGCAGCTTAGAACGACAGGGGACTGAAGCTTTCTTT.

V usage is TRBV19 and J usage is TRBJ2-7; TRBD2 aligns across 12 bases. The length of the CDR3 is 16 residues. V lost 3 bases, J lost 4 bases, and 7 bases stayed unmatched. From germline, CDR1 is LNHDA and CDR2 SQIVND (reference sequence). The CDR3 DNA is TGTGCCAGTAGTATTGCTGCTAGCGGGAGGGCTTACGAGCAGTACTTC. Its protein product is CASSIAASGRAYEQYF.

The chain links TRBV5-6 to TRBJ1-2, with no clear D. From germline, CDR1 is SGHDT and CDR2 YYEEEE. The length of the CDR3 is 15 residues. V lost 6 bases and J lost 4, with 19 bases in between. CDR3 in DNA: TGTGCCAGCACCTTTGGGCTAACAGAGACCTATGGCTACACCTTC. It yields the protein CASTFGLTETYGYTF.

The V gene is TRBV5-1, the J gene TRBJ2-1, with 9 bases aligning to TRBD2. The CDR3 has 21 residues. CDR1 and CDR2 (germline): SGHRS, YFSETQ. V lost 4 bases and J lost 5; bases outside the gene matches: 25. The CDR3 sequence is CASSRFAHRGAEGLANNEQFF. DNA for the CDR3: TGCGCCAGCAGCCGTTTTGCCCATCGGGGCGCGGAGGGACTAGCTAACAATGAGCAGTTCTTC.

The chain carries TRBV6-1 and TRBJ2-7; 7 bases agree with TRBD2. The CDR3 loop spans 14 amino acids. The V gene's germline CDR1 is MNHNS and CDR2 SASEGT. The V and J ends lost 5 bases and 5 bases, in that order; junction bases with no gene match: 9. The CDR3 region is CASSPGGGSHEQYF. The DNA for the CDR3 is TGTGCCAGCAGTCCCGGTGGCGGGAGTCACGAGCAGTACTTC.

This sequence joins TRBV9 and TRBJ2-7, with D possibly TRBD1 on 6 matching bases. The CDR3 extends over 14 amino acids. Trimming left V 0 bases short and J 3 bases short, with 10 bases between. Germline assignment: CDR1 SGDLS and CDR2 YYNGEE. The CDR3 DNA is TGTGCCAGCAGCGTAGGACAGGCAATCTACGAGCAGTACTTC. Its translation is CASSVGQAIYEQYF.

This chain uses TRBV5-5 with TRBJ2-3; D call uncertain. Germline CDR1 SGHKS, CDR2 YYEKEE (reference sequence). V shed 4 bases and J shed 3 bases, with 12 bases lying between them. The CDR3 has 14 residues. The CDR3 nucleotides read TGTGCCAGCAGCCGAGTAGTATGGACAGATACGCAGTATTTT. It codes for CASSRVVWTDTQYF.

This clone was observed a single time. The CDR3 DNA sequence: TGTGCCAGCAGGTCCACCGGGGGTCTAGGGGAGACCCAGTACTTC. It yields the protein CASRSTGGLGETQYF. This chain uses TRBV7-2 with TRBJ2-5; D might be TRBD2 (6 bases). CDR1 and CDR2 (germline): SGHTA, FQGNSA. V was trimmed by 6 bases and J by 5 bases, leaving 19 bases between them. This CDR3 comprises 15 residues.

The chain combines TRBV7-3 with TRBJ2-1; 11 positions match TRBD2. Germline CDR1 is SGHTA and CDR2 is FQGTGA. CDR3 length: 15 residues. The V gene end was trimmed by 1 base and the J gene end by 5 bases; junction bases not matched to a gene: 1. As DNA, the CDR3 is TGTGCCAGCAGCTTAATAGCGGGAGGGCACAATGAGCAGTTCTTC. Protein: CASSLIAGGHNEQFF. The whole variable domain, filled in from reference TRBV7-3 and TRBJ2-1, reads GAGVSQTPSNKVTEKGKYVELRCDPISGHTALYWYRQSLGQGPEFLIYFQGTGAADDSGLPNDRFFAVRPEGSVSTLKIQRTERGDSAVYLCASSLIAGGHNEQFFGPGTRLTVL.

This chain joins TRBV28 and TRBJ1-1; the match to TRBD1 covers 9 bases. The CDR3 covers 14 residues. Germline CDR1 and CDR2: MDHEN and SYDVKM. The ends lost 6 bases at V and 5 bases at J; junction bases unmatched: 7. CDR3 coding DNA: TGTGCCAGCAGCAGGGACAGGGCATTAACTGAAGCTTTCTTT. Its translation: CASSRDRALTEAFF.

A few counts support this clone. The same CDR3 is also encoded by other DNA sequences in this sample. The chain employs TRBV27 and TRBJ1-4; D not resolved. The CDR3 is made up of 14 amino acids. V was cut by 3 bases and J by 5 bases, with 10 bases left in between. Germline V CDR1 and CDR2: MNHEY, SMNVEV (reference sequence). The CDR3 here is CASSLRSENEKLFF. CDR3 in DNA: TGTGCCAGCAGTTTGAGGAGCGAGAATGAAAAACTGTTTTTT.

This clone has just one count. The gene calls are TRBV14 and TRBJ1-2, with D unresolved. CDR3 length: 9 amino acids. From germline, CDR1 is SGHDN and CDR2 FVKESK. V was shortened by 7 bases and J by 6 bases, with 3 bases between the two germline ends. In nucleotides, the CDR3 is TGTGCCAGCAACAATGGCTACACCTTC. Protein sequence: CASNNGYTF.

This sequence joins TRBV2 and TRBJ2-5; 10 nucleotides align to TRBD1. The germline CDR1 and CDR2 sequences are SNHLY and FYNNEI. V gave up 6 bases and J gave up 7 bases; unmatched junction bases: 11. The CDR3 contains 15 residues. This CDR3 reads CASRRQGAVAATQYF. In DNA, the CDR3 is TGTGCCAGCAGGAGACAGGGGGCGGTCGCGGCGACCCAGTACTTC.

This chain links TRBV6-1 with TRBJ1-2, with D perhaps matching TRBD1 (5 bases). The germline V and J ends were trimmed by 7 bases and 3 bases, with 12 bases remaining between them. Per the germline V gene, CDR1 is MNHNS and CDR2 is SASEGT. This CDR3 is 13 amino acids long. The CDR3 DNA sequence: TGTGCCAGCATCTTGGACACCTACTATGGCTACACCTTC. This gives the protein CASILDTYYGYTF.

This rearrangement joins TRBV9 to TRBJ2-3; 9 nucleotides agree with TRBD1. The CDR3 extends over 16 amino acids. Germline CDR1 is SGDLS and CDR2 is YYNGEE. The J segment lost 3 bases and the V segment lost 6 bases, leaving 11 bases of the junction unmatched. CDR3 in amino acids: CASTRRDRGSTDTQYF. The CDR3 DNA follows: TGTGCCAGCACCCGTAGAGACAGGGGGTCGACAGATACGCAGTATTTT.

The V and J genes are TRBV30 and TRBJ2-1; perhaps TRBD2 as D (5 bases). This CDR3 has 16 amino acids. V was clipped by 0 bases and J by 6 bases, with 18 bases between them. CDR1 GTSNPN and CDR2 SVGIG come from the germline V gene (reference sequence). CDR3 loop: CAWSVKGLGDPNEQFF. The CDR3 region has the DNA TGTGCCTGGAGTGTAAAGGGCCTCGGGGATCCCAATGAGCAGTTCTTC.

The chain links TRBV25-1 to TRBJ2-5, with TRBD2 as a possible D gene (7 bases). Looked up from germline, CDR1 is MGHDK and CDR2 is SYGVNS. The V and J ends lost 11 bases and 5 bases respectively, with 21 bases between them. The CDR3 is 14 residues long. As DNA, the CDR3 is TGTGCCTCCGCCCGCGGGGGCCACGGGGAGACCCAGTACTTC. This gives the protein CASARGGHGETQYF.

This clone came up once. The V and J genes are TRBV5-1 and TRBJ2-4; 8 bases agree with TRBD2. J lost 5 bases, V lost 4 bases, and 8 bases had no gene match. Germline V gives CDR1 SGHRS, CDR2 YFSETQ. The CDR3 is 15 residues long. In nucleotides, the CDR3 is TGCGCCAGCAGCCTATGGACAGCGGGGGAAAACATTCAGTACTTC. Translated: CASSLWTAGENIQYF.

V gene TRBV6-5 combines with J gene TRBJ1-6; maybe TRBD1 (5 bases). Looked up from germline, CDR1 is MNHEY and CDR2 is SVGAGI. The CDR3 spans 15 residues. Trimming removed 8 bases from V and 8 bases from J, with 19 bases in between. The CDR3 coding sequence is TGTGCCAGCGGGCTACTTGGGGGGGTGGATTCACCCCTCCACTTT. Amino acids: CASGLLGGVDSPLHF.

This chain uses TRBV6-5 with TRBJ1-6; 10 bases are shared with TRBD1. The ends lost 7 bases at V and 7 bases at J; junction bases unmatched: 7. The CDR3 has 15 amino acids. CDR1 is MNHEY, CDR2 SVGAGI, per germline. The CDR3 nucleotides are TGTGCCAGCACCTTGGGACAGGGGAACAATTCACCCCTCCACTTT. Residues: CASTLGQGNNSPLHF.

The CDR3 loop is CASSLDGLSKNIQYF. The DNA for the CDR3 is TGTGCCAGCAGTCTGGACGGTCTTTCCAAAAACATTCAGTACTTC. The V and J genes are TRBV6-5 and TRBJ2-4; D is undetermined. V was trimmed by 5 bases and J by 2 bases, leaving 13 bases between them. The CDR3 has 15 amino acids. Germline CDR1 and CDR2: MNHEY and SVGAGI.

V and J are TRBV7-9 and TRBJ2-1; D ambiguous. The V end lost 5 bases, the J end lost 8 bases, and 16 bases lay between the germline ends. Germline V lookup: CDR1 SEHNR, CDR2 FQNEAQ (reference sequence). The CDR3 length is 14 residues. CDR3 in amino acids: CASSRRGKADEQFF. DNA for the CDR3: TGTGCCAGCAGCCGCCGAGGAAAAGCCGATGAGCAGTTCTTC.

J is TRBJ1-3 and V is TRBV6-4; tentative D call: TRBD1 (6 bases). The CDR3 consists of 14 residues. Germline values: CDR1 MRHNA, CDR2 SNTAGT. Trimming left V 10 bases short and J 2 bases short, with 15 bases between. The CDR3 coding sequence is TGTGCCACCCACGGCGGGGGGCCTGGAAACACCATATATTTT. This codes for CATHGGGPGNTIYF.

J is TRBJ2-7 and V is TRBV5-1; perhaps TRBD2 as D (5 bases). This CDR3 region has 16 residues. Trimming stripped 0 bases from V and 3 bases from J, with 16 bases between. In germline, CDR1 is SGHRS, CDR2 YFSETQ. The CDR3, as DNA: TGCGCCAGCAGCTTGGGCGACGCGCGGGCCCTCTACGAGCAGTACTTC. Protein product: CASSLGDARALYEQYF. Full variable domain (remainder filled in from reference TRBV5-1 and TRBJ2-7): KAGVTQTPRYLIKTRGQQVTLSCSPISGHRSVSWYQQTPGQGLQFLFEYFSETQRNKGNFPGRFSGRQFSNSRSEMNVSTLELGDSALYLCASSLGDARALYEQYFGPGTRLTVT.

The chain joins TRBV18 to TRBJ2-6; 9 nucleotides line up with TRBD1. CDR1 KGHSH and CDR2 LQKENI come from the germline V gene. This CDR3 has 18 residues. The trim removed 2 bases at V and 0 bases at J, leaving 5 bases unmatched. DNA for the CDR3: TGTGCCAGCTCACCATACGGGACAGGGACCTCTGGGGCCAACGTCCTGACTTTC. This gives the protein CASSPYGTGTSGANVLTF.

This chain uses TRBV7-9 with TRBJ1-3; D is possibly TRBD1 (5 bases). V was clipped by 1 base and J by 2 bases, with 12 bases between them. CDR3 length equals 16 residues. CDR1 is SEHNR and CDR2 is FQNEAQ in the germline V gene (reference sequence). The CDR3 region has the DNA TGTGCCAGCAGCTTAGGAGGACGGACAACTGGAAACACCATATATTTT. This translates into CASSLGGRTTGNTIYF.

The chain recombines TRBV2 with TRBJ2-7; TRBD1 is a possible D gene (6 bases). Trimming removed 5 bases from V and 4 bases from J, with 12 bases in between. Germline values: CDR1 SNHLY, CDR2 FYNNEI. This CDR3 spans 13 amino acids. In DNA, the CDR3 is TGTGCCAGCAGTACCGGACAGAATTACGAGCAGTACTTC. It codes for CASSTGQNYEQYF.